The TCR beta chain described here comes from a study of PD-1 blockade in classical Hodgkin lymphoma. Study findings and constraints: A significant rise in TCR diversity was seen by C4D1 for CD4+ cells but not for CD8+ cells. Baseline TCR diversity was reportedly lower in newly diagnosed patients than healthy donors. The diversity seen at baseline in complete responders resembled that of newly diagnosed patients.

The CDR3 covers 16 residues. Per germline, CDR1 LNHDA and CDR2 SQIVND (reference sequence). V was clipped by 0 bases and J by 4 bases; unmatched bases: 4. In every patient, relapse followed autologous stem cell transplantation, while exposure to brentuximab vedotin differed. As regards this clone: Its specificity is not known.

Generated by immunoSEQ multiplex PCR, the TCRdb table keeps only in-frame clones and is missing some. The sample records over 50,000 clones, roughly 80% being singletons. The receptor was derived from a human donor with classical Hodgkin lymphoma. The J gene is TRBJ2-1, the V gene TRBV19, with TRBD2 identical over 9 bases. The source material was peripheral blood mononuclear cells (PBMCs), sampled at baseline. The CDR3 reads CASSIEGGREYNEQFF. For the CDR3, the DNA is TGTGCCAGTAGTATAGAAGGCGGGAGGGAATACAATGAGCAGTTCTTC.